This TCR beta chain comes out of a study of cytomegalovirus exposure and HLA in healthy donors. Study-wide results and limits: In a later analysis, most CMV-associated TCR beta chains appeared HLA-restricted. CMV antigen specificity was confirmed in vitro for a few CMV-associated chains. Among donors in an Asian-associated ancestry cluster, a later analysis reportedly found fewer N-insertions than the approximately 670-donor mean.

For this clone: Its antigen remains unidentified.

The germline V gene encodes CDR1 SGHRS and CDR2 YFSETQ. V dropped 2 bases and J dropped 10; count of bases not matched to a gene: 7. This CDR3 contains 14 residues. This PCR relied on a set of 60 Vbeta primers and 13 Jbeta primers. Measured with immunoSEQ multiplex PCR; TCRdb has only the in-frame clones, and not every one. Among about 160,000 clones, approximately 78% were seen once, and the ten largest hold under 1.5%. Input material: PBMCs. The receptor was isolated from a male donor in good health and CMV-seronegative. The rearrangement joins TRBV5-1 to TRBJ2-1, with TRBD1 matching 9 bases. The CDR3 DNA sequence: TGCGCCAGCAGCTTAACTACAGGGGGCGGAGAGCAGTTCTTC. Translating gives CASSLTTGGGEQFF.